A single sample gave rise to the 30 T cell receptor beta chains below, sequenced in a study of T cell responses to AZD1222 COVID-19 vaccine. Profiling relied on immunoSEQ multiplex PCR, and the TCRdb table lists in-frame clones only, not all of them. The repertoire holds tens of thousands of clones, with roughly 89% as singletons. The specimen was peripheral blood, collected on day 0 of MenACWY control vaccination. All receptors derive from an adult in good health.

The chain joins TRBV5-4 to TRBJ2-2; D is unclear. V lost 0 bases and J 7 bases, leaving 10 bases between the germline ends. Per germline, CDR1 SGHNT and CDR2 YYREEE (reference sequence). The CDR3 has 14 residues. The CDR3 reads CASSLARKDGELFF. For the CDR3, the DNA is TGTGCCAGCAGCTTGGCAAGGAAGGACGGGGAGCTGTTTTTT.

The genes are TRBV12-1 and TRBJ2-1; TRBD2, the table's D call, was not compared with the DNA. TRBV12-1 is reported as a pseudogene. The CDR3 has 14 amino acids. DNA for the CDR3: TGTGCCAGCAGCTGGGACTGGCAGAGGGATGAGCAGTTCTTC. Protein: CASSWDWQRDEQFF.

The chain combines TRBV7-2 with TRBJ2-1; TRBD2 might be the D (6 bases). Germline V gives CDR1 SGHTA, CDR2 FQGNSA. V was shortened by 1 base and J by 9 bases, with 13 bases between the two germline ends. The CDR3 totals 14 residues. CDR3 nucleotides: TGTGCCAGCAGCTTAGGATCACTAGCTTTTGAGCAGTTCTTC. It translates to CASSLGSLAFEQFF.

This chain connects TRBV19 to TRBJ1-2; no clear D gene. The CDR3 contains 12 residues. Looked up from germline, CDR1 is LNHDA and CDR2 is SQIVND (reference sequence). The V end was cut by 5 bases, the J end by 14 bases, with 18 bases between. As DNA, the CDR3 is TGTGCCAGTAGTCCGATCGACGGAGAGGGAACCTTC. The encoded protein is CASSPIDGEGTF.

The chain recombines TRBV6-1 with TRBJ2-3; D uncertain. V lost 3 bases and J 2 bases, leaving 9 bases between the germline ends. From germline, CDR1 is MNHNS and CDR2 SASEGT. This CDR3 contains 14 residues. The CDR3 DNA reads as TGTGCCAGCAGTGAGAAAGGGATCACAGATACGCAGTATTTT. This sequence encodes CASSEKGITDTQYF.

The chain employs TRBV10-3 and TRBJ1-5; unclear D gene. Per germline, CDR1 ENHRY and CDR2 SYGVKD. V was pared by 6 bases and J by 4 bases, with 10 bases between. CDR3 length equals 13 residues. This CDR3 is CAISAGRNQPQHF. The CDR3 coding sequence is TGTGCCATCAGCGCCGGGAGGAATCAGCCCCAGCATTTT.

The genes are TRBV19 and TRBJ1-5; maybe TRBD1 (5 bases). CDR1 and CDR2 from the germline V gene are LNHDA and SQIVND (reference sequence). Trimming took off 7 bases at V and 4 bases at J, with 11 bases between the two ends. This CDR3 region has 13 residues. CDR3: CASTPAGNQPQHF. The CDR3 DNA sequence: TGTGCCAGTACCCCGGCAGGGAATCAGCCCCAGCATTTT.

V gene TRBV2 combines with J gene TRBJ2-5, with D tentatively TRBD2 (7 bases). CDR1 and CDR2 from the germline V gene are SNHLY and FYNNEI. CDR3 length: 13 amino acids. The V end lost 6 bases, the J end lost 3 bases, and 11 bases lay between the germline ends. The CDR3 region has the DNA TGTGCCAGCAGGGGGGGGCGGGAAGAGACCCAGTACTTC. Protein sequence: CASRGGREETQYF.

The CDR3 DNA is TGTGCCAGCAGCCAACTCTGGCAGGGGTCAAGAGAGACCCAGTACTTC. Translated: CASSQLWQGSRETQYF. V is TRBV7-8 and J is TRBJ2-5; possible D gene TRBD1, 6 bases. The CDR3 contains 16 residues. Germline CDR1 SGHVS, CDR2 FQNEAQ. With 5 bases removed from V and 4 bases from J, the gap between germline ends came to 20 bases.

To note about this clone: The sample has other DNA sequences that encode this CDR3 too. The CDR3 coding sequence is TGTGCCATCAGTGCGGGGGGCTACGAGCAGTACTTC. Its protein product is CAISAGGYEQYF. The gene calls are TRBV10-3 and TRBJ2-7, with 7 bases that match TRBD2. Germline trimming cut 4 bases from V and 3 bases from J; bases unmatched to any gene: 0. CDR1 is ENHRY and CDR2 is SYGVKD in the germline V gene. The CDR3 is made up of 12 amino acids.

The V call is TRBV11-1, the J call TRBJ2-7, with TRBD2 identical over 12 bases. The CDR3 loop spans 15 amino acids. After removal of 4 bases from V and 6 bases from J, the junction contained 7 bases not matched to a gene. The germline V gene has CDR1 SGHAT and CDR2 FQDESV (reference sequence). Here the CDR3 DNA reads TGTGCCAGCAGCTCTTCGACTAGCGGGAGTGGCGAGCAGTACTTC. Protein sequence: CASSSSTSGSGEQYF.

The rearrangement links TRBV13 to TRBJ2-7; TRBD1 might be the D (5 bases). CDR1 and CDR2 (germline): PRHDT, FYEKMQ (reference sequence). The CDR3 consists of 14 residues. V was pared by 3 bases and J by 7 bases, with 16 bases between. This CDR3 is CASSLSPGKREQYF. In nucleotides, the CDR3 is TGTGCCAGCAGCTTGTCCCCAGGGAAACGGGAGCAGTACTTC.

The chain uses TRBV5-8 and TRBJ2-3; 14 bases are a match to TRBD2. Germline CDR1 reads SGHTS; CDR2 reads YDEGEE. Unmatched junction bases numbered 6, after V lost 4 bases and J lost 2 bases. This CDR3 is 17 amino acids long. CDR3 region: CASSLGTSGSNTDTQYF. Here the CDR3 DNA reads TGTGCCAGCAGCCTCGGGACTAGCGGGAGTAACACAGATACGCAGTATTTT.

The chain joins TRBV6-5 to TRBJ2-1; a weak D match, TRBD1 (5 bases). The germline V gene has CDR1 MNHEY and CDR2 SVGAGI. The CDR3 totals 11 residues. V gave up 5 bases and J gave up 8 bases, with 7 bases separating them. The CDR3 reads CASSQGDEQFF. The CDR3 nucleotides are TGTGCCAGCAGTCAGGGCGATGAGCAGTTCTTC.

CDR3 sequence (DNA): TGTGCCAGCGCCGCTGGGGCCGACGTAGCCAAAAACATTCAGTACTTC. This encodes CASAAGADVAKNIQYF. The chain couples TRBV9 to TRBJ2-4; D is possibly TRBD1 (5 bases). The CDR3 has 16 amino acids. V was cut by 7 bases and J by 0 bases, with 17 bases left in between. Germline CDR1 is SGDLS and CDR2 is YYNGEE.

This clone was detected only once. The rearrangement links TRBV7-2 to TRBJ2-3; the D gene is possibly TRBD2 (8 bases). V shed 5 bases and J shed 4 bases, with 16 bases lying between them. Germline assignment: CDR1 SGHTA and CDR2 FQGNSA. The CDR3 spans 15 residues. The CDR3 region is CASSPREGAPDTQYF. In DNA, the CDR3 is TGTGCCAGCAGCCCCCGGGAGGGGGCTCCAGATACGCAGTATTTT.

This rearrangement joins TRBV19 to TRBJ2-7; 9 bases align to TRBD2. Germline V gene sequence: CDR1 LNHDA, CDR2 SQIVND (reference sequence). V shed 3 bases, J shed 0 bases, and the junction held 9 bases outside the gene matches. The CDR3 contains 17 residues. DNA of the CDR3: TGTGCCAGTAGTATGGGGCTAGCGGGGATGAGCTCCTACGAGCAGTACTTC. This codes for CASSMGLAGMSSYEQYF.

This sequence joins TRBV5-6 and TRBJ1-6; TRBD1 is a possible D gene (6 bases). V lost 4 bases, J lost 5 bases, and 13 bases lay in between. CDR1 SGHDT and CDR2 YYEEEE come from the germline V gene. This CDR3 has 15 amino acids. The CDR3 loop reads CASSHWGLNNSPLHF. For the CDR3, the DNA is TGTGCCAGCAGCCACTGGGGGCTCAATAATTCACCCCTCCACTTT.

The gene calls are TRBV2 and TRBJ1-2; D is unresolved. Germline V gene sequence: CDR1 SNHLY, CDR2 FYNNEI. This CDR3 spans 13 amino acids. The ends were cut back, 4 bases at V and 3 bases at J, with 9 bases in the middle. The CDR3 protein is CASSVRTDYGYTF. As DNA, the CDR3 is TGTGCCAGCAGTGTACGGACGGACTATGGCTACACCTTC.

This chain uses TRBV18 with TRBJ2-5; D gene unclear. The germline V gene encodes CDR1 KGHSH and CDR2 LQKENI. The CDR3 extends over 12 amino acids. Trimming took off 3 bases at V and 5 bases at J, with 7 bases between the two ends. The CDR3 DNA sequence: TGTGCCAGCTCACCCCAGGAGGAGACCCAGTACTTC. This sequence encodes CASSPQEETQYF.

The chain has TRBV7-6 and TRBJ2-3; a possible D gene is TRBD1 (5 bases). The germline gives CDR1 SGHVS, CDR2 FNYEAQ. V was trimmed by 2 bases and J by 5 bases, leaving 8 bases between them. The CDR3 has 13 residues. CDR3: CASSLSRGDTQYF. As DNA, the CDR3 is TGTGCCAGCAGCTTAAGTAGGGGAGATACGCAGTATTTT.

This clone was seen just once. The V gene is TRBV6-5, the J gene TRBJ1-3; D gene ambiguous. The CDR3 extends over 15 amino acids. Germline CDR1 MNHEY, CDR2 SVGAGI. The V gene lost 2 bases and the J gene lost 3 bases, with 11 bases spanning the gap. The CDR3 protein is CASSYTSQLGNTIYF. In nucleotides, the CDR3 is TGTGCCAGCAGTTACACTTCACAACTTGGAAACACCATATATTTT.

The genes are TRBV19 and TRBJ1-1; D unresolved. V was shortened by 5 bases and J by 3 bases, with 13 bases between the two germline ends. The V gene's germline CDR1 is LNHDA and CDR2 SQIVND (reference sequence). The CDR3 has 14 amino acids. CDR3 loop: CASSLWGTDTEAFF. The CDR3 DNA follows: TGTGCCAGTAGTTTGTGGGGAACGGACACTGAAGCTTTCTTT. The complete variable domain, with remaining parts taken from reference TRBV19 and TRBJ1-1, reads DGGITQSPKYLFRKEGQNVTLSCEQNLNHDAMYWYRQDPGQGLRLIYYSQIVNDFQKGDIAEGYSVSREKKESFPLTVTSAQKNPTAFYLCASSLWGTDTEAFFGQGTRLTVV.

The chain employs TRBV10-1 and TRBJ2-2, with a tentative D call TRBD2 (6 bases). Looked up from germline, CDR1 is WNHNN and CDR2 is SYGVQD (reference sequence). The V and J ends lost 0 bases and 4 bases respectively, with 18 bases between them. This CDR3 spans 18 amino acids. CDR3 nucleotides: TGCGCCAGCAGTGAGTCGGGGGGAAGCCAATGGGGCACCGGGGAGCTGTTTTTT. It yields the protein CASSESGGSQWGTGELFF.

The chain carries TRBV4-1 and TRBJ1-6; possible D gene TRBD1, 6 bases. V lost 0 bases and J 0 bases, leaving 15 bases between the germline ends. CDR3 length equals 19 residues. The germline CDR1 and CDR2 sequences are MGHRA and YSYEKL. The CDR3 loop is CASSQDGARGSSYNSPLHF. In DNA form, the CDR3 reads TGCGCCAGCAGCCAAGACGGCGCCAGGGGAAGCTCCTATAATTCACCCCTCCACTTT.

The chain recombines TRBV2 with TRBJ1-2; 9 bases line up with TRBD1. The CDR3 runs to 15 residues. Germline CDR1 reads SNHLY; CDR2 reads FYNNEI. After removal of 6 bases from V and 6 bases from J, the junction contained 11 bases not matched to a gene. The CDR3 protein is CASSVSRDRVDGYTF. The CDR3 DNA sequence: TGTGCCAGCAGCGTTTCAAGGGACAGGGTGGATGGCTACACCTTC.

The chain joins TRBV19 to TRBJ1-1; D is perhaps TRBD1 (6 bases). Germline V gene lookup returns CDR1 LNHDA and CDR2 SQIVND (reference sequence). The CDR3 contains 13 residues. V was pared by 5 bases and J by 0 bases, with 7 bases between. CDR3 sequence: CASSGQMNTEAFF. The CDR3 nucleotides are TGTGCCAGTAGTGGACAGATGAACACTGAAGCTTTCTTT.

The chain combines TRBV24-1 with TRBJ1-2, with D possibly being TRBD1 (6 bases). Trimming shortened V by 4 bases and J by 4 bases, and 9 bases separated the two germline ends. The germline V gene encodes CDR1 KGHDR and CDR2 SFDVKD. The CDR3 extends over 13 amino acids. In DNA form, the CDR3 reads TGTGCCACCAGTGAGGACAGATTCTATGGCTACACCTTC. It yields the protein CATSEDRFYGYTF.

The chain carries TRBV28 and TRBJ2-6; 10 bases align to TRBD1. V was pared by 4 bases and J by 4 bases, with 7 bases of the junction left unmatched. Germline assignment: CDR1 MDHEN and CDR2 SYDVKM. The CDR3 runs to 17 residues. In nucleotides, the CDR3 is TGTGCCAGCAGTTCCTCCGGGACAGGGGCCGGGGCCAACGTCCTGACTTTC. Translating it yields CASSSSGTGAGANVLTF.

This chain links TRBV4-2 with TRBJ2-7, with 9 nucleotides matching TRBD2. V lost 0 bases to trimming and J lost 4 bases; unmatched junction nucleotides: 10. CDR3 length: 17 amino acids. Germline CDR1 and CDR2: LGHNA and YNFKEQ. The CDR3 bases are TGTGCCAGCAGCCAAGATCAGAGGGTAGCGGGAGTATACGAGCAGTACTTC. Translation: CASSQDQRVAGVYEQYF.